This entry features one T cell receptor (beta chain) sequence. Its antigen is unidentified. Memory CD4+ T cells were sorted as CD4+CD45RO+CD25- cells. The junction had 6 bases not matched to a gene; V was cut back by 0 bases and J by 3 bases. This CDR3 is 15 amino acids long. Germline V gives CDR1 SGHRS, CDR2 YFSETQ. Via MiXCR, TCRdb re-called the 5' RACE reads, giving one row per CDR3 protein. The sample has fewer than 8,500 distinct CDR3 sequences, about 60% seen once. Study-wide results and limits: The TCR gene usage of tumor memory CD4+ T cells clustered together with blood and lymph node memory CD4+ cells and with lymph node naive CD4+ cells.

This clonotype originated in a female donor with breast cancer. The source material was tumor-infiltrating memory CD4+ T cells sorted from the breast tumor. The subset: memory CD4+ T cells, CD4+CD45RO+CD25-. The gene calls are TRBV5-1 and TRBJ2-7, with 7 bases fitting TRBD2. CDR3 bases: TGCGCCAGCAGCTTGGGGGCGGGAGACGACTACGAGCAGTACTTC. This sequence encodes CASSLGAGDDYEQYF.